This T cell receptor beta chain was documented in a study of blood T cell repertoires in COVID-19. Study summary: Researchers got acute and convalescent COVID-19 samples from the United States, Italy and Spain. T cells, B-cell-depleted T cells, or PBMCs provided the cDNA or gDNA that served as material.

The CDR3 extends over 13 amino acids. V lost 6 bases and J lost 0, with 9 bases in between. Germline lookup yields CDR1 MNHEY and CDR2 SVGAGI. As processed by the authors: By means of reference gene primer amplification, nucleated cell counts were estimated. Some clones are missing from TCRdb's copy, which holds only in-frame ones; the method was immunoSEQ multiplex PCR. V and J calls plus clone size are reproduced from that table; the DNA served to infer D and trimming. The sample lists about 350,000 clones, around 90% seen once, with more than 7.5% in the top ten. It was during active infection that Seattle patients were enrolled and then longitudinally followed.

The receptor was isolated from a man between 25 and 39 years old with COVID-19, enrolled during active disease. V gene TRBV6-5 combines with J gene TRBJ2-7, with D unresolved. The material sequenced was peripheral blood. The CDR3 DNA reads TGTGCCAGCAGGTCACCCAGCTCCTACGAGCAGTACTTC. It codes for CASRSPSSYEQYF.